The TCR beta chain described here comes from a study of T cells in Graves' hyperthyroidism and ophthalmopathy (dated by TCRdb to about 2019). Study-wide context: Peripheral blood was sampled at the time of initial diagnosis, prior to any treatment. To identify TCR V-J signatures that set the groups apart, the researchers used a discovery cohort of 100 patients, made up of approximately 43 with Graves' ophthalmopathy and about 60 with stable Graves' hyperthyroidism. An independent validation cohort of under 20 hyperthyroidism patients and about 16 patients who later progressed to ophthalmopathy tested prospective prediction of ophthalmopathy. The approximately 100 discovery patients were randomly divided into training and test sets at a 7:3 ratio. In six Graves' hyperthyroidism patients, the study also compared T-cell repertoires from thyroid tissue with T-cell repertoires from blood. After sampling, hyperthyroidism patients received methimazole starting at 30 mg daily, and ophthalmopathy patients received high-dose intravenous methylprednisolone. TCR Vbeta CDR3 sequencing of 130 to 150 peripheral blood samples (about 45 ophthalmopathy, around 80 hyperthyroidism and approximately 17 progressor patients) is reported in the paper. The research as a whole found: No statistical method was used to set the sample size in advance, and investigators knew the group allocation. In validation, the model predicted progression to ophthalmopathy with 55% to 71% sensitivity and about 73% specificity, a median of around six months before onset. Ophthalmopathy was separated from stable hyperthyroidism by a 13 V-J signature model, with 85% to 90% sensitivity and around 81% specificity obtained in cross-validation and 80%/75% obtained in testing. Blood samples also contained most of the expanded thyroid clonotypes (frequency above 0.001), which suggests that blood repertoires may reflect thyroid immune responses.

Reading from cysteine to phenylalanine, the CDR3 counts 15 amino acids. The DNA shown is the 45-base CDR3, in frame from base 1. CDR1 MNHNS and CDR2 SASEGT were looked up in the germline V gene. Trimming takes 6 bases from V and 0 bases from J, and the germline ends sit 14 bases apart. Amplification of TCR beta CDR3 regions was carried out from RNA transcripts. The TCR CDR3 was subjected to a first round of RT-PCR using the HTBI primer set and the Qiagen OneStep RT-PCR kit. Libraries were constructed in a second round of multiplex PCR, after which size selection and purification were performed. Libraries were sequenced paired-end with 100 bp reads on an Illumina HiSeq2000. In the source study's methods: Raw data were processed with SOAPnuke, discarding reads with adapters, uncalled bases, mean Phred below 15, or no exact constant-primer or identifier match. High-quality paired reads were merged with COPE v1.2.5, and unique nucleotide sequences were defined as clonotypes. Clonotypes were aligned to IMGT TRBV, TRBD and TRBJ reference segments using MiTCR v1.1. Only V-J combinations with frequency above 0.0001, covering roughly 99% of repertoires, were analysed. The TCS score was defined as the ratio of F50 (clonal expansion) to E x V (chaos), calculated using BLOSUM62-based TCRdist between CDR3 peptides within each V-J. Welch's t-statistics and random forest reduced around 510 V-J features to 13, which were used in a naive Bayes classifier (R e1071). Clones were called with MiXCR by TCRdb after fastp trimmed the public reads at Q25, and only in-frame beta chains were retained. Each entry is one CDR3 protein sequence, shown with its most common DNA and genes. The V and J calls reflect TCRdb's pipeline rather than the authors' work. Here the sample has roughly 170,000 distinct CDR3 sequences; about 15% occur a single time. The ten most abundant clones make up around 27% of the sample.

A patient counted as having stable Graves' hyperthyroidism if no progression to ophthalmopathy occurred over 18 months of follow-up. Hyperthyroidism patients were newly diagnosed, had a disease duration of under 2 months, and were aged 18 to 65 years. Patients with uncontrolled infections, other autoimmune diseases, pregnancy or lactation were excluded. Diagnoses were established on the basis of clinical symptoms, serum thyroxine and TRAb, thyroid ultrasound, and orbital computed tomography. PBMCs were separated from 10 ml of fresh peripheral blood using Ficoll-Paque density gradient centrifugation. Trizol reagent was used to extract total RNA, and RNA quality was then checked on an Agilent 2100 Bioanalyzer. This clonotype was recorded at least ten times. Its specific antigen is unknown. No base-level quality is on record; no much larger clone is a single base apart.

The receptor chain draws on TRBV6-1 and TRBJ1-2; the D gene is perhaps TRBD1, from 6 matching bases. This sequence was found in a woman aged 45-60 years with Graves' hyperthyroidism. Sequencing was carried out using blood. CDR3 loop: CASRMDSRANYGYTF. Here is the DNA: TGTGCCAGCAGAATGGACAGCCGCGCTAACTATGGCTACACCTTC.